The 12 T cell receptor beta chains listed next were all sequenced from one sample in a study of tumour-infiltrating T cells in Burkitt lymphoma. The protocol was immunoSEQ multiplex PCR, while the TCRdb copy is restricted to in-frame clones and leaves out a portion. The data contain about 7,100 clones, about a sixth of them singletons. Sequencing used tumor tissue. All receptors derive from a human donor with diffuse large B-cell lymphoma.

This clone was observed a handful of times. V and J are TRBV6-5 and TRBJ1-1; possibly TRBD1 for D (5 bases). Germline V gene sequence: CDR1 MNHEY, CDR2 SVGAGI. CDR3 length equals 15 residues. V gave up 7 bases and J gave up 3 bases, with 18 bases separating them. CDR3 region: CASTPGGTIYTEAFF. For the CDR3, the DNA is TGTGCCAGCACCCCGGGGGGGACGATATACACTGAAGCTTTCTTT.

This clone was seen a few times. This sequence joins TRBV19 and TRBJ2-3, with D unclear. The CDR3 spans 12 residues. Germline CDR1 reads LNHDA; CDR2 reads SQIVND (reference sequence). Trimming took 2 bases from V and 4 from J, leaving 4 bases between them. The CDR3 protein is CASSITPDTQYF. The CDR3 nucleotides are TGTGCCAGTAGTATAACCCCAGATACGCAGTATTTT.

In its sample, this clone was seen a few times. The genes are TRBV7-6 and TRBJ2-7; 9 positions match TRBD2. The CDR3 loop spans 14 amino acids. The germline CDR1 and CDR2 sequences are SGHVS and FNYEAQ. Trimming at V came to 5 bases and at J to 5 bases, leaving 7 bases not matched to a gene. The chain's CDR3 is CASSISGRINEQYF. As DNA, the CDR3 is TGTGCCAGCAGCATTAGCGGGAGAATCAACGAGCAGTACTTC.

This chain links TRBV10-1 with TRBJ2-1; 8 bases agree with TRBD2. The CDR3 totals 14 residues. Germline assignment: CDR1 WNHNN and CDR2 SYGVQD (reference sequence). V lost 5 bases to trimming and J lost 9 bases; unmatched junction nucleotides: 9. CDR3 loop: CASSRTSCSGEQFF. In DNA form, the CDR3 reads TGCGCCAGCAGTAGGACTAGCTGTAGTGGTGAGCAGTTCTTC.

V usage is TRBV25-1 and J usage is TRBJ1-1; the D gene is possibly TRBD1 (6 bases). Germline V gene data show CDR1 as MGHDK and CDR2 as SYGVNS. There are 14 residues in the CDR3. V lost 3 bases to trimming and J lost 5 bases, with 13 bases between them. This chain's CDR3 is CASSDLPGATEAFF. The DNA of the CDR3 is TGTGCCAGCAGTGACCTCCCGGGGGCAACTGAAGCTTTCTTT.

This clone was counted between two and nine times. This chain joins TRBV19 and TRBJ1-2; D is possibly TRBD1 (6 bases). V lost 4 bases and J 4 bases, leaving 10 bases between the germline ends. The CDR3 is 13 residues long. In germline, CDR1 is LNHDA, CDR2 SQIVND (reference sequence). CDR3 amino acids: CASSTTDSYGYTF. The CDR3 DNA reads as TGTGCCAGTAGTACTACGGACAGCTATGGCTACACCTTC. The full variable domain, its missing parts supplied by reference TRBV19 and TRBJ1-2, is DGGITQSPKYLFRKEGQNVTLSCEQNLNHDAMYWYRQDPGQGLRLIYYSQIVNDFQKGDIAEGYSVSREKKESFPLTVTSAQKNPTAFYLCASSTTDSYGYTFGSGTRLTVV.

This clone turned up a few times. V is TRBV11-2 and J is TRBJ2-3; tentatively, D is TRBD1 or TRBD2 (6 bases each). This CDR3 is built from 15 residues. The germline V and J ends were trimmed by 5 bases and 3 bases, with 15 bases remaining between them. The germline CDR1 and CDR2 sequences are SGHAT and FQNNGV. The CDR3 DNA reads TGTGCCAGCAGCCCGGGGGCGGACTTTACAGATACGCAGTATTTT. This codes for CASSPGADFTDTQYF.

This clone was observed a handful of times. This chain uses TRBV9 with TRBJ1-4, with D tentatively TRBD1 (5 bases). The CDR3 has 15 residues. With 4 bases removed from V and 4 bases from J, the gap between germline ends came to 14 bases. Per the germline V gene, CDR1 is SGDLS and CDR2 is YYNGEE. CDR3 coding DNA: TGTGCCAGCAGCCCCCATCGAGGGGTTAATGAAAAACTGTTTTTT. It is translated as CASSPHRGVNEKLFF.

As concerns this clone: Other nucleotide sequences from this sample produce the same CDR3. CDR3 sequence (DNA): TGTGCCAGCAGCCAAGCCGTGACTTACGAGCAGTACTTC. This codes for CASSQAVTYEQYF. V usage is TRBV4-2 and J usage is TRBJ2-7; D gene ambiguous. V gave up 1 base and J gave up 4 bases, with 8 bases separating them. From germline, CDR1 is LGHNA and CDR2 YNFKEQ. The CDR3 has 13 residues.

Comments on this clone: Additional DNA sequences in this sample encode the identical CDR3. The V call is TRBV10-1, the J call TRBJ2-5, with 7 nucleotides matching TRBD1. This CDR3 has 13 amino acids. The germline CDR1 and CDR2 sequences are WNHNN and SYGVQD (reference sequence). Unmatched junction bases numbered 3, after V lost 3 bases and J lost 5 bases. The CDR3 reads CASSEGGAETQYF. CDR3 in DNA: TGCGCCAGCAGTGAAGGGGGCGCGGAGACCCAGTACTTC.

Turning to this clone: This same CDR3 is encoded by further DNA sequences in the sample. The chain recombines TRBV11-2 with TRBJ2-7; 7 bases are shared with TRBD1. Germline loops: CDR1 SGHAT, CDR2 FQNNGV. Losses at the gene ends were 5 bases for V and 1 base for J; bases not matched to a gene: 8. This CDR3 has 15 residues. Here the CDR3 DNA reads TGTGCCAGCAGCCTCAGACAGGGATCTTCCTACGAGCAGTACTTC. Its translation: CASSLRQGSSYEQYF.

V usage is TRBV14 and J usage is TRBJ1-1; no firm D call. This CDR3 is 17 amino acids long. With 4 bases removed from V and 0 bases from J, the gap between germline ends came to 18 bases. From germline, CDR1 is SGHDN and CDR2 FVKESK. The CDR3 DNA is TGTGCCAGCAGCCGAAACCCCGACTCCCCAATGAACACTGAAGCTTTCTTT. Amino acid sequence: CASSRNPDSPMNTEAFF.